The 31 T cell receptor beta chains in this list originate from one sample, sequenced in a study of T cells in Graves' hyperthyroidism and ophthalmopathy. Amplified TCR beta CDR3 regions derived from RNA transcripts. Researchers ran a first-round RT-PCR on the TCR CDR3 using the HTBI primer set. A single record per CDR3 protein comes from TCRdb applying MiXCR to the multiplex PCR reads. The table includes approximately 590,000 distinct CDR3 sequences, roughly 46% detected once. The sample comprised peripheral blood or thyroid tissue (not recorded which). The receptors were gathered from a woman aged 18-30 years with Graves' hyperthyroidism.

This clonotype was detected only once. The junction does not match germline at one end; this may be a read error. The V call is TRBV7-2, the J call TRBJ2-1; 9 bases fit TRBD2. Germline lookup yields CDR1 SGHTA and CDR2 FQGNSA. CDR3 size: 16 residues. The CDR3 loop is CASSVAGAGGYNEQFF. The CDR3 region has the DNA TGTGCCAGCAGCGTAGCTGGAGCGGGAGGCTACAATGAGCAGTTCTTC.

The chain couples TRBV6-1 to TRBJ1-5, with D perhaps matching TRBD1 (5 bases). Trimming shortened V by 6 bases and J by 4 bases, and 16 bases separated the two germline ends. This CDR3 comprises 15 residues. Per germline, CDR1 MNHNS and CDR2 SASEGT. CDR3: CASRGVGGANQPQHF. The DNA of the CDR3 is TGTGCCAGCAGGGGGGTCGGAGGGGCGAATCAGCCCCAGCATTTT.

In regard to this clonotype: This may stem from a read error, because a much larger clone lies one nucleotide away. The CDR3 DNA follows: TGTGCCAGCAGCCCGGCGGGGGACACTGAAGCTTTCTTT. Translation gives CASSPAGDTEAFF. This sequence joins TRBV7-9 and TRBJ1-1, with a weak D call TRBD1 (5 bases). Germline V gene data show CDR1 as SEHNR and CDR2 as FQNEAQ (reference sequence). Trimming cost V 5 bases and J 3 bases, with 10 bases left between them. The CDR3 contains 13 residues.

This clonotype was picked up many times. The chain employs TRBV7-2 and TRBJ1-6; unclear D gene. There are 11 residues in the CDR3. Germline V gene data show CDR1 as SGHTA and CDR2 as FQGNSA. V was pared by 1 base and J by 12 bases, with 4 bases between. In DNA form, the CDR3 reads TGTGCCAGCAGCTTAGGAGGACCCCTCCACTTT. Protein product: CASSLGGPLHF.

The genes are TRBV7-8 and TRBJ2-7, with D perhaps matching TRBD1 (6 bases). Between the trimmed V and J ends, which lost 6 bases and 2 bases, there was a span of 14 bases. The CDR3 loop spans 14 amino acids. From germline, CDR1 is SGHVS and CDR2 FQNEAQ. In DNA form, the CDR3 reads TGTGCCAGCAGACAGGGCCGGGACACCTACGAGCAGTACTTC. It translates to CASRQGRDTYEQYF.

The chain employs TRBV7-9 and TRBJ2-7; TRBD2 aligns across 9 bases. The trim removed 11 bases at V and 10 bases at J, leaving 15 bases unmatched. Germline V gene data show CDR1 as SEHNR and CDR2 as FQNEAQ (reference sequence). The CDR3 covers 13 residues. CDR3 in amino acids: CAWSVRAGGLQYF. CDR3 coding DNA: TGTGCCTGGAGTGTACGGGCGGGAGGGCTTCAGTACTTC. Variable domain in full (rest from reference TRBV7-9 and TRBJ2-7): DTGVSQNPRHKITKRGQNVTFRCDPISEHNRLYWYRQTLGQGPEFLTYFQNEAQLEKSRLLSDRFSAERPKGSFSTLEIQRTEQGDSAMYLCAWSVRAGGLQYFGPGTRLTVT.

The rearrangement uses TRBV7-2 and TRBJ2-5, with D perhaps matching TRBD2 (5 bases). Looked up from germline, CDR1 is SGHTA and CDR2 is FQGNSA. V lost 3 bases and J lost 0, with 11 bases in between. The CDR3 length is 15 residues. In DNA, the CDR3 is TGTGCCAGCAGCTTTAGTCGGACTTACCAAGAGACCCAGTACTTC. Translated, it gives CASSFSRTYQETQYF.

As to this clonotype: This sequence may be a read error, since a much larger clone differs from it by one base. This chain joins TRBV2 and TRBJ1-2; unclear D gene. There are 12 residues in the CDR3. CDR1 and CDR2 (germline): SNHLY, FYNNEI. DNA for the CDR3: TGCGCCAGCAACCAGGAACAAAGGGGCTACACCTTC. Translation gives CASNQEQRGYTF.

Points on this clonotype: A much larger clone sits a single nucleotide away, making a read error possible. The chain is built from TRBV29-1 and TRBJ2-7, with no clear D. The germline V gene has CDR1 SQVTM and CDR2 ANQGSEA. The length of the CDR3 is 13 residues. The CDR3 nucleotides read TGCAGCGTTGAGCGCGAACAGCCCTACGAGCGGTACTTC. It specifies CSVEREQPYERYF.

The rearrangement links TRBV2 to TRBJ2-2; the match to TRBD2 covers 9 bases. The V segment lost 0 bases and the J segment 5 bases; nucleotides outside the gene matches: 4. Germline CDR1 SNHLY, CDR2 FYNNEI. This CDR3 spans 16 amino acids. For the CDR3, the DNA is TGTGCCAGCAGTGAAGCGGGACTAGCCCAAACCGGGGAGCTGTTTTTT. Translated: CASSEAGLAQTGELFF.

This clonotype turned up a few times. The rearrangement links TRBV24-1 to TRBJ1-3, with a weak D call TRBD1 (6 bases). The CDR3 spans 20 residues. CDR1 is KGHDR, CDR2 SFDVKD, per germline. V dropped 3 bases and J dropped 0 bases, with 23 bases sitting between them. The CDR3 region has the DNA TGTGCCACCAGTGATCTGGGACCCGGGGGCCTGTGGAACTCTGGAAACACCATATATTTT. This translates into CATSDLGPGGLWNSGNTIYF.

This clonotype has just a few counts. CDR3 sequence reads: CASSPSTAGAEAFF. The CDR3 DNA follows: TGTGCCAGCAGCCCCTCGACGGCTGGGGCTGAAGCTTTCTTT. The genes are TRBV9 and TRBJ1-1, with D uncertain. Germline lookup yields CDR1 SGDLS and CDR2 YYNGEE. The V and J ends lost 4 bases and 6 bases respectively, with 16 bases between them. This CDR3 region has 14 residues.

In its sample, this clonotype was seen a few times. The CDR3 DNA is TGTGCCAGCAGTCCGATGACGGGAGCTAAGAGCTCCTACGAGCAGTACTTC. Translating it yields CASSPMTGAKSSYEQYF. The gene calls are TRBV7-9 and TRBJ2-7; a weak D match, TRBD2 (6 bases). Germline V gene sequence: CDR1 SEHNR, CDR2 FQNEAQ (reference sequence). This CDR3 spans 17 amino acids. V shed 6 bases and J shed 0 bases, with 21 bases lying between them.

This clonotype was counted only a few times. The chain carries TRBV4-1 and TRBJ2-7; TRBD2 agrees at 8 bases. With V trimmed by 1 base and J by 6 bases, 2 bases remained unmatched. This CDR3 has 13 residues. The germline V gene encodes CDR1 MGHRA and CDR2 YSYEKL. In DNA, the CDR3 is TGCGCCAGCAGCCAAGCGGGAGGGTTCGAGCAGTACTTC. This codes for CASSQAGGFEQYF.

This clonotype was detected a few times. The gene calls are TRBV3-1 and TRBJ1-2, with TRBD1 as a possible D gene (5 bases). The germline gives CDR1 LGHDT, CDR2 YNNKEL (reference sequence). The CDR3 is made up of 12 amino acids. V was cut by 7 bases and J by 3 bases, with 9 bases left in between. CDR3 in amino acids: CASMGQDYGYTF. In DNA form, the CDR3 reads TGTGCCAGCATGGGGCAGGACTATGGCTACACCTTC.

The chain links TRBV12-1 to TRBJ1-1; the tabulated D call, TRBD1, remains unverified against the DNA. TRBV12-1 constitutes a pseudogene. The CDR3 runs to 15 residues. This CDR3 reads CASSSPQGSATEAFF. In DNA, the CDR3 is TGTGCCAGCAGCTCCCCACAGGGGTCGGCCACTGAAGCTTTCTTT.

The CDR3 region has the DNA TGCAGCGTTTGGGGGACAGGCCAAGAGACCCAGTACTTC. Protein sequence: CSVWGTGQETQYF. The chain has TRBV29-1 and TRBJ2-5; 8 bases are shared with TRBD1. With 5 bases clipped from V and 1 base from J, the junction kept 3 bases outside the gene matches. Germline CDR1 and CDR2: SQVTM and ANQGSEA. CDR3 length equals 13 residues. The variable domain in full, with the rest retrieved from reference TRBV29-1 and TRBJ2-5, is SAVISQKPSRDICQRGTSLTIQCQVDSQVTMMFWYRQQPGQSLTLIATANQGSEATYESGFVIDKFPISRPNLTFSTLTVSNMSPEDSSIYLCSVWGTGQETQYFGPGTRLLVL.

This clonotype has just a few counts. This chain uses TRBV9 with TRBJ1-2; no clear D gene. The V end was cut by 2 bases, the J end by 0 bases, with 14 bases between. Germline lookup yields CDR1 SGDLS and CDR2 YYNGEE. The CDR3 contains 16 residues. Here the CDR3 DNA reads TGTGCCAGCAGCGTTAGCACAGTGAATGCTAACTATGGCTACACCTTC. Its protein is CASSVSTVNANYGYTF. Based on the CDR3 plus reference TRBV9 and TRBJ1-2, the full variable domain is DSGVTQTPKHLITATGQRVTLRCSPRSGDLSVYWYQQSLDQGLQFLIQYYNGEERAKGNILERFSAQQFPDLHSELNLSSLELGDSALYFCASSVSTVNANYGYTFGSGTRLTVV.

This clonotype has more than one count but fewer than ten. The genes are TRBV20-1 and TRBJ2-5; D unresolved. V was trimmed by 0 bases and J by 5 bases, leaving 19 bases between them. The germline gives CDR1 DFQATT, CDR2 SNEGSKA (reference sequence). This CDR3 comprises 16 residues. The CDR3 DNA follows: TGCAGTGCTAGAGACACGGCCGAATTCATGTGGGAGACCCAGTACTTC. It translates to CSARDTAEFMWETQYF.

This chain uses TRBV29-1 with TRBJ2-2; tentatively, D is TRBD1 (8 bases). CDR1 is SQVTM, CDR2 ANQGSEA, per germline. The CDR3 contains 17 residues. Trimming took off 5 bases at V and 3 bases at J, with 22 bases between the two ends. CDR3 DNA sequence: TGCAGCGTTCGCAGGGAGGGGACAGGAATATACACCGGGGAGCTGTTTTTT. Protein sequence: CSVRREGTGIYTGELFF.

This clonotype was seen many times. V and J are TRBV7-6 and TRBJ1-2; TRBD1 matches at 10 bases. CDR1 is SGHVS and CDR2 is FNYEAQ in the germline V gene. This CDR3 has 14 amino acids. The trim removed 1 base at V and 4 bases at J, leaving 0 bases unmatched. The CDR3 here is CASSLGTGGYGYTF. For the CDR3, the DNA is TGTGCCAGCAGCTTAGGGACAGGGGGCTATGGCTACACCTTC.

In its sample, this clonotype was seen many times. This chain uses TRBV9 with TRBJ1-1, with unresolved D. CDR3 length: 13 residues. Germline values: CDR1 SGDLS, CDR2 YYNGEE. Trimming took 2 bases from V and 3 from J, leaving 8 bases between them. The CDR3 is CASSVDMYTEAFF. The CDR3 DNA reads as TGTGCCAGCAGCGTCGACATGTACACTGAAGCTTTCTTT.

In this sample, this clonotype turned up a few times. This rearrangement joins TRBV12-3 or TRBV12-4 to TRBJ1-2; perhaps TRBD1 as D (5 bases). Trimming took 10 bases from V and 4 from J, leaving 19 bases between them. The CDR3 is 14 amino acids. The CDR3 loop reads CATNTPSDSYGYTF. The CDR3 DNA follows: TGTGCCACCAATACACCCTCAGACAGCTATGGCTACACCTTC.

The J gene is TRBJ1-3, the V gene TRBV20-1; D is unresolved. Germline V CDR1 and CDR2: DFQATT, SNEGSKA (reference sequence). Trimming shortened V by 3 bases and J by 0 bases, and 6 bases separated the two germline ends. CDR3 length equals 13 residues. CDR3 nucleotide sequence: TGCAGTGCTAGCGAAATCTCTGGAAACACCATATATTTT. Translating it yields CSASEISGNTIYF.

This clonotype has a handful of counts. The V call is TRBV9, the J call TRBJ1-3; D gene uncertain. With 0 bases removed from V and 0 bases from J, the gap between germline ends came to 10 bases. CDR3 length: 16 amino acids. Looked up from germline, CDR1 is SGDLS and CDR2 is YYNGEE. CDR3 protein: CASSVGGGVSGNTIYF. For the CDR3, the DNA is TGTGCCAGCAGCGTAGGTGGCGGGGTCTCTGGAAACACCATATATTTT.

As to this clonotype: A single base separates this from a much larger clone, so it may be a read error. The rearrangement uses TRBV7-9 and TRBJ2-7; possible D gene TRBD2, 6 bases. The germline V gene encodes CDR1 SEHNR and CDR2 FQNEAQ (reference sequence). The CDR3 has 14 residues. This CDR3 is CASTPAGSSYQQYF. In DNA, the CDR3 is TGTGCCAGCACCCCTGCGGGGTCCTCCTACCAGCAGTACTTC. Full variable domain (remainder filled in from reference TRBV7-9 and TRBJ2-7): DTGVSQNPRHKITKRGQNVTFRCDPISEHNRLYWYRQTLGQGPEFLTYFQNEAQLEKSRLLSDRFSAERPKGSFSTLEIQRTEQGDSAMYLCASTPAGSSYQQYFGPGTRLTVT.

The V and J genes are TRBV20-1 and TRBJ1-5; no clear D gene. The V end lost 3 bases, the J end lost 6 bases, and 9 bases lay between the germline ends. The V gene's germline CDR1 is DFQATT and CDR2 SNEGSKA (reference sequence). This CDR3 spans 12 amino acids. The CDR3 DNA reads TGCAGTGCTAGCGAGGGTTCTCAGCCCCAGCATTTT. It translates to CSASEGSQPQHF.

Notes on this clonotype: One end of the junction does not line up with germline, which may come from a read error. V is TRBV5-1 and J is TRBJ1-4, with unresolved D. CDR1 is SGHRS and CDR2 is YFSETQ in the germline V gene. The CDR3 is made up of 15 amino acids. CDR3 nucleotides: TGCGCCTGCAGCTTGAGGTTAGGCCAGACCGAAAAACTGTTTTTT. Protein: CACSLRLGQTEKLFF.

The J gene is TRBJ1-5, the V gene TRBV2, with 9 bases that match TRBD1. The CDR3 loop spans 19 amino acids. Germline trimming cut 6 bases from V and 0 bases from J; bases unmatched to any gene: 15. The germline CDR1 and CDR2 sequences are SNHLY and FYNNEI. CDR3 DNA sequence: TGTGCCAGCAGCAAAAACCCGTCGGACAGGGGTTTTAGCAATCAGCCCCAGCATTTT. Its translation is CASSKNPSDRGFSNQPQHF.

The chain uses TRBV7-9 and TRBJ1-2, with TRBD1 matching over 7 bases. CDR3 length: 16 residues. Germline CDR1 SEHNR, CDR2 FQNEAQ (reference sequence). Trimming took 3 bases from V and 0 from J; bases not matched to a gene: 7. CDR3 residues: CASSFQTGRSNYGYTF. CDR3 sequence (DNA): TGTGCCAGCAGCTTTCAGACAGGGAGATCTAACTATGGCTACACCTTC.

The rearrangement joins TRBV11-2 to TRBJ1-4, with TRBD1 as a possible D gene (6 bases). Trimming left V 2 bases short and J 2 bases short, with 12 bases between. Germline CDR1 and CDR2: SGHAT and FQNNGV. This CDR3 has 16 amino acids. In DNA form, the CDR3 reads TGTGCCAGCAGCTTAATCTCACAGGGTACTAATGAAAAACTGTTTTTT. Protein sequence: CASSLISQGTNEKLFF.